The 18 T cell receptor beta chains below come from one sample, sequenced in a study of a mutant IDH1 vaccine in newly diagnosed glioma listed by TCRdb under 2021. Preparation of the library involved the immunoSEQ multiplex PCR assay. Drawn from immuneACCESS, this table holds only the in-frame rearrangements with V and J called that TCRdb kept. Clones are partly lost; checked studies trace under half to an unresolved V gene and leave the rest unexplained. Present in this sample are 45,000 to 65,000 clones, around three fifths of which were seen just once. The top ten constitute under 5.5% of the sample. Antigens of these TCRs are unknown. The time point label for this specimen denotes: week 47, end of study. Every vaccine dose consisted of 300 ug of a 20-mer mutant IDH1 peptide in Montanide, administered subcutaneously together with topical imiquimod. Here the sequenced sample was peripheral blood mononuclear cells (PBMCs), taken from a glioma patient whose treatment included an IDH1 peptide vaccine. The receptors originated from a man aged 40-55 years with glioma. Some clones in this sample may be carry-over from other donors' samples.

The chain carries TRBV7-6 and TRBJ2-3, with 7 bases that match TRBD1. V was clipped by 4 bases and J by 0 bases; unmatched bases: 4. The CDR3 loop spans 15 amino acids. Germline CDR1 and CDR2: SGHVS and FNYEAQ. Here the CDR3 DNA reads TGTGCCAGCAGCTCACAGACAGGGAGCACAGATACGCAGTATTTT. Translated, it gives CASSSQTGSTDTQYF.

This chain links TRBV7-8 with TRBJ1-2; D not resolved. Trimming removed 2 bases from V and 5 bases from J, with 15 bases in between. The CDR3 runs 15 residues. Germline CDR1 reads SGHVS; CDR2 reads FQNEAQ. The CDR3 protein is CASSLQEGSTYGYTF. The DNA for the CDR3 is TGTGCCAGCAGCTTACAGGAAGGGAGCACGTATGGCTACACCTTC. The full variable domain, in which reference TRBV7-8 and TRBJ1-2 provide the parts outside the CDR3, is GAGVSQSPRYKVAKRGQDVALRCDPISGHVSLFWYQQALGQGPEFLTYFQNEAQLDKSGLPSDRFFAERPEGSVSTLKIQRTQQEDSAVYLCASSLQEGSTYGYTFGSGTRLTVV.

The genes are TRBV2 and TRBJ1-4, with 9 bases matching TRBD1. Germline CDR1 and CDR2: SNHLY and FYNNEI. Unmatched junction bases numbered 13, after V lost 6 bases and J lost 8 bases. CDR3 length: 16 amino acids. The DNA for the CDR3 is TGTGCCAGCAGAGGGACAGGGAGGGTTGGGGGGGAAAAACTGTTTTTT. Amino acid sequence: CASRGTGRVGGEKLFF.

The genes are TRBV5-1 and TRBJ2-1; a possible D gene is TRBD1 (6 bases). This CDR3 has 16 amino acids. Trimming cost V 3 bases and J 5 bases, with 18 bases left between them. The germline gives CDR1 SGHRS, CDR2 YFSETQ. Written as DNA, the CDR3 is TGCGCCAGCAGCTACGCATTAGGGGGAAGGAACAATGAGCAGTTCTTC. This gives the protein CASSYALGGRNNEQFF.

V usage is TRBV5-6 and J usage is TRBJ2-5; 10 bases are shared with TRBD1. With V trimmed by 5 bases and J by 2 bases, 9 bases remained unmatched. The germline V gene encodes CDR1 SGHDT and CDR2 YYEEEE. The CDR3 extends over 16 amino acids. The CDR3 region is CASRMTGGPGQETQYF. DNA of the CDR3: TGTGCCAGCAGAATGACAGGGGGCCCAGGTCAAGAGACCCAGTACTTC.

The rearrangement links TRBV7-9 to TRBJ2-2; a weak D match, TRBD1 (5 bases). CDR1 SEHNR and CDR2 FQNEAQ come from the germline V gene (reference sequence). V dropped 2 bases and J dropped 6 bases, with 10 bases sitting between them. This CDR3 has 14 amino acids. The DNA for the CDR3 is TGTGCCAGCAGCTTAAGGGGAATCCCCGGGGAGCTGTTTTTT. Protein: CASSLRGIPGELFF.

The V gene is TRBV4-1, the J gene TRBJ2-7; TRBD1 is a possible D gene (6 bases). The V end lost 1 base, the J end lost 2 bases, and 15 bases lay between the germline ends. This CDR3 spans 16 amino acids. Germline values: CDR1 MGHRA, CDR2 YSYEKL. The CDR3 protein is CASSQVLGQKTYEQYF. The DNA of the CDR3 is TGCGCCAGCAGCCAAGTTCTTGGACAGAAAACCTACGAGCAGTACTTC.

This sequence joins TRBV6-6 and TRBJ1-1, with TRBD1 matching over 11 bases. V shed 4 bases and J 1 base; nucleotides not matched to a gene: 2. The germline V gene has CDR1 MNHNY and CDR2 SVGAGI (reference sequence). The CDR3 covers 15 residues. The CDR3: CASSSGTGGNTEAFF. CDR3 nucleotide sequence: TGTGCCAGCAGTTCCGGGACAGGGGGGAACACTGAAGCTTTCTTT.

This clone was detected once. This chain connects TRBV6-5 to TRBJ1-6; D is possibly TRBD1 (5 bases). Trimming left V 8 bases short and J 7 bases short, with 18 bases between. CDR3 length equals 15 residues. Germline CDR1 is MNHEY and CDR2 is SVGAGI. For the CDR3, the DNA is TGTGCCAGCGCTCGAGGTGGGGGGACGAATTCACCCCTCCACTTT. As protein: CASARGGGTNSPLHF.

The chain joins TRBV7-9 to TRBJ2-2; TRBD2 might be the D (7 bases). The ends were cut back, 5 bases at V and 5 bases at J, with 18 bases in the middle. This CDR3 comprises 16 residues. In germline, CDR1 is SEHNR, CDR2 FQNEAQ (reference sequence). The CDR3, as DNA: TGTGCCAGCAGCCCTATTCTGGGGGGGGCTACCGGGGAGCTGTTTTTT. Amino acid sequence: CASSPILGGATGELFF.

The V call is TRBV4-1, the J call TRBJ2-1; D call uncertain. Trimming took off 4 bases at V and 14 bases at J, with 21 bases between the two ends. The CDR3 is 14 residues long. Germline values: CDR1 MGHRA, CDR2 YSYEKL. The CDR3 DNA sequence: TGCGCCAGCAGCCCCTTTGAGAGGAATAGCCTGAAGTTCTTC. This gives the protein CASSPFERNSLKFF.

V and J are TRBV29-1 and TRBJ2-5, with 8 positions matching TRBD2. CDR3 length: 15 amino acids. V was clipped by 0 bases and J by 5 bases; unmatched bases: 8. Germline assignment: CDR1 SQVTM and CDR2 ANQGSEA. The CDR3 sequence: CSVEDPRGGLETQYF. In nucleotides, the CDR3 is TGCAGCGTTGAAGATCCCCGGGGGGGCCTTGAGACCCAGTACTTC.

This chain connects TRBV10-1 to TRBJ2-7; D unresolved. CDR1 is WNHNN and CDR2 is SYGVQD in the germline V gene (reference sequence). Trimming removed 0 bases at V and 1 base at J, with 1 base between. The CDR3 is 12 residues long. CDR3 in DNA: TGCGCCAGCAGTGAGTCGTCCTACGAGCAGTACTTC. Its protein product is CASSESSYEQYF.

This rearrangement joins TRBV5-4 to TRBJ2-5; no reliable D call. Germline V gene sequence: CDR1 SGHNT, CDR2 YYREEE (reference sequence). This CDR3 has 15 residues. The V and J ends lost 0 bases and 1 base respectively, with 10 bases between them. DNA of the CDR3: TGTGCCAGCAGCTTGGGCGTATCAGCCCAAGAGACCCAGTACTTC. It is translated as CASSLGVSAQETQYF. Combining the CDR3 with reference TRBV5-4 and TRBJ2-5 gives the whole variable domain ETGVTQSPTHLIKTRGQQVTLRCSSQSGHNTVSWYQQALGQGPQFIFQYYREEENGRGNFPPRFSGLQFPNYSSELNVNALELDDSALYLCASSLGVSAQETQYFGPGTRLLVL.

The CDR3 nucleotides are TGTGCCAGCAGCTTGGTGCAGTATAGCAATCAGCCCCAGCATTTT. This translates into CASSLVQYSNQPQHF. The J gene is TRBJ1-5, the V gene TRBV5-6; D not resolved. The CDR3 covers 15 residues. The germline V and J ends were trimmed by 0 bases and 0 bases, with 7 bases remaining between them. In germline, CDR1 is SGHDT, CDR2 YYEEEE.

This CDR3 is CASSVGHRDEQYF. In nucleotides, the CDR3 is TGTGCCAGCAGCGTAGGGCATCGCGACGAGCAGTACTTC. The chain couples TRBV9 to TRBJ2-7; D unclear. Per germline, CDR1 SGDLS and CDR2 YYNGEE. V gave up 0 bases and J gave up 5 bases, with 9 bases separating them. The CDR3 length is 13 residues.

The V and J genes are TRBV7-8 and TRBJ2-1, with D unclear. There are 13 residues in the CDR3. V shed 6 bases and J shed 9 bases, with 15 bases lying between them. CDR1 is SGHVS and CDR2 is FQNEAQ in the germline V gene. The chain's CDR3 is CASRSSVWAEQFF. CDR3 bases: TGTGCCAGCAGATCCTCCGTCTGGGCTGAGCAGTTCTTC.

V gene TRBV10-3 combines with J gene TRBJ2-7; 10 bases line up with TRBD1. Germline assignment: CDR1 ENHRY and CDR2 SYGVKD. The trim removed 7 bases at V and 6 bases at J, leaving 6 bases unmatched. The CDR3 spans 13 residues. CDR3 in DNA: TGTGCCATCACCTCCGGGACAGGGGTCGAGCAGTACTTC. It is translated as CAITSGTGVEQYF.